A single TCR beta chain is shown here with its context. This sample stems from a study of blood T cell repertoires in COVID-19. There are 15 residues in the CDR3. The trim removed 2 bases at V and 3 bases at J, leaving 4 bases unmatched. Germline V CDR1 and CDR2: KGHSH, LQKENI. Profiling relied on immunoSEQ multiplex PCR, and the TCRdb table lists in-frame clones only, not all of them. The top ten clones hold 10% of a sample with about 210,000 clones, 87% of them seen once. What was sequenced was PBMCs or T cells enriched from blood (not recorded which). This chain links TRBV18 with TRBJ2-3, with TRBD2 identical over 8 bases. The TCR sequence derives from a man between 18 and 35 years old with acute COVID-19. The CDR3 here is CASSPALAETDTQYF. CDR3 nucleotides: TGTGCCAGCTCACCAGCACTAGCGGAAACAGATACGCAGTATTTT.